These 28 T cell receptor beta chains originate from one sample sequenced in a study of blood T cell repertoires in COVID-19. Assay: immunoSEQ multiplex PCR; the TCRdb copy retains only in-frame clones and omits some. The table lists fewer than 80,000 clones, roughly 90% of them singletons. Sequenced: peripheral blood. The origin of the receptors is a human donor in a cohort sampled during active COVID-19.

The chain's CDR3 is CASSPLRYNTEAFF. The CDR3 DNA reads as TGTGCCAGCAGCCCACTGCGATACAACACTGAAGCTTTCTTT. The V and J genes are TRBV28 and TRBJ1-1; D is ambiguous. The germline V gene encodes CDR1 MDHEN and CDR2 SYDVKM. The length of the CDR3 is 14 residues. Trimming took 6 bases from V and 2 from J, leaving 13 bases between them.

This chain links TRBV5-1 with TRBJ2-3, with TRBD2 identical over 7 bases. CDR3 length: 15 amino acids. The germline V gene encodes CDR1 SGHRS and CDR2 YFSETQ. Losses at the gene ends were 4 bases for V and 0 bases for J; bases not matched to a gene: 5. CDR3 sequence: CASSVAGVSTDTQYF. Written as DNA, the CDR3 is TGCGCCAGCAGCGTGGCGGGGGTAAGCACAGATACGCAGTATTTT.

The chain recombines TRBV28 with TRBJ1-1; TRBD1 is a possible D gene (5 bases). Germline-derived CDR1 and CDR2 are MDHEN and SYDVKM. V gave up 4 bases and J gave up 6 bases, with 21 bases separating them. This CDR3 contains 16 residues. CDR3 sequence reads: CASSSLFGRGFPEAFF. CDR3 coding DNA: TGTGCCAGCAGTTCACTCTTCGGGAGGGGTTTTCCTGAAGCTTTCTTT.

The chain couples TRBV18 to TRBJ1-5, with 7 bases lining up with TRBD1. CDR3 size: 15 residues. After removal of 3 bases from V and 3 bases from J, the junction contained 5 bases not matched to a gene. CDR1 KGHSH and CDR2 LQKENI come from the germline V gene. CDR3 residues: CASSPQGQVNQPQHF. The DNA for the CDR3 is TGTGCCAGCTCACCTCAAGGACAGGTCAATCAGCCCCAGCATTTT.

The chain employs TRBV6-6 and TRBJ1-6; TRBD1 might be the D (5 bases). Trimming took off 2 bases at V and 4 bases at J, with 9 bases between the two ends. This CDR3 spans 15 amino acids. Germline V gene data show CDR1 as MNHNY and CDR2 as SVGAGI (reference sequence). CDR3 bases: TGTGCCAGCAGTTACCCTGCAGGGTATAATTCACCCCTCCACTTT. It specifies CASSYPAGYNSPLHF.

This clone was found once. The gene calls are TRBV6-5 and TRBJ1-1; 7 bases are a match to TRBD1. The germline gives CDR1 MNHEY, CDR2 SVGAGI. The CDR3 is 14 amino acids. J gave up 1 base and V 6 bases, and 5 bases lay outside the gene matches. As DNA, the CDR3 is TGTGCCAGCAGCTGGACAGGCGAGAACACTGAAGCTTTCTTT. As protein: CASSWTGENTEAFF.

The chain couples TRBV28 to TRBJ1-6, with D perhaps TRBD1 (5 bases). The ends were cut back, 6 bases at V and 10 bases at J, with 16 bases in the middle. CDR3 length: 14 residues. Looked up from germline, CDR1 is MDHEN and CDR2 is SYDVKM. The CDR3 is CASSRPQGSSPLHF. The CDR3 coding sequence is TGTGCCAGCAGCCGGCCCCAGGGAAGCTCACCCCTCCACTTT.

This sequence joins TRBV9 and TRBJ2-2; tentatively, D is TRBD1 (6 bases). V was shortened by 4 bases and J by 4 bases, with 14 bases between the two germline ends. Germline CDR1 SGDLS, CDR2 YYNGEE. The CDR3 extends over 15 amino acids. CDR3 loop: CASSPLDRRTGELFF. The CDR3 coding sequence is TGTGCCAGCAGCCCGTTGGACAGACGCACCGGGGAGCTGTTTTTT. Full variable domain (missing parts from reference TRBV9 and TRBJ2-2): DSGVTQTPKHLITATGQRVTLRCSPRSGDLSVYWYQQSLDQGLQFLIQYYNGEERAKGNILERFSAQQFPDLHSELNLSSLELGDSALYFCASSPLDRRTGELFFGEGSRLTVL.

The genes are TRBV2 and TRBJ2-1; tentatively, D is TRBD2 (6 bases). The germline gives CDR1 SNHLY, CDR2 FYNNEI. The CDR3 contains 14 residues. V was cut by 5 bases and J by 6 bases, with 14 bases left in between. This CDR3 reads CASSLSSVINEQFF. The CDR3 nucleotides read TGTGCCAGCAGTTTGTCTAGCGTTATCAATGAGCAGTTCTTC.

The gene calls are TRBV7-2 and TRBJ2-7; D is unresolved. CDR3 length: 14 residues. Germline lookup yields CDR1 SGHTA and CDR2 FQGNSA. V was cut by 0 bases and J by 3 bases, with 9 bases left in between. The CDR3 coding sequence is TGTGCCAGCAGCTTAGCCCCTAGTGTCTACGAGCAGTACTTC. Amino acids: CASSLAPSVYEQYF.

This clone was found a few times. The chain carries TRBV30 and TRBJ1-2; 7 nucleotides agree with TRBD1. J gave up 5 bases and V 5 bases, and 8 bases lay outside the gene matches. Germline V gives CDR1 GTSNPN, CDR2 SVGIG (reference sequence). The CDR3 totals 13 residues. The CDR3: CAWGRDRPYGYTF. Written as DNA, the CDR3 is TGTGCCTGGGGAAGGGACAGACCGTATGGCTACACCTTC.

This sequence joins TRBV21-1 and TRBJ2-4; TRBD2, as called in the table, went unchecked against the DNA. TRBV21-1 is classified as a pseudogene. The CDR3 length is 17 residues. The CDR3 sequence is CASSNERGLLAKNIQYF. The CDR3, as DNA: TGTGCCAGCAGCAATGAAAGGGGACTTCTAGCCAAAAACATTCAGTACTTC.

This sequence joins TRBV2 and TRBJ2-3; the D is unclear. Germline values: CDR1 SNHLY, CDR2 FYNNEI. V was trimmed by 3 bases and J by 6 bases, leaving 7 bases between them. This CDR3 is 12 amino acids long. Here the CDR3 reads CASSDPVDTQYF. As DNA, the CDR3 is TGTGCCAGCAGTGACCCTGTCGATACGCAGTATTTT.

This sequence joins TRBV5-6 and TRBJ2-7; D possibly corresponds to TRBD1 (6 bases). The germline gives CDR1 SGHDT, CDR2 YYEEEE. V lost 4 bases and J lost 3, with 17 bases in between. The CDR3 has 15 residues. The CDR3 DNA sequence: TGTGCCAGCAGCCAAAAAGGGGGACACTTCTACGAGCAGTACTTC. It encodes CASSQKGGHFYEQYF.

The J gene is TRBJ1-2, the V gene TRBV27; 7 nucleotides align to TRBD1. This CDR3 contains 13 residues. V lost 0 bases, J lost 7 bases, and 2 bases stayed unmatched. Germline lookup yields CDR1 MNHEY and CDR2 SMNVEV (reference sequence). CDR3 residues: CASSLSYRGGYTF. CDR3 bases: TGTGCCAGCAGTTTATCCTACAGGGGTGGCTACACCTTC.

The genes are TRBV9 and TRBJ2-7, with TRBD1 identical over 7 bases. From germline, CDR1 is SGDLS and CDR2 YYNGEE. This CDR3 is 13 amino acids long. V lost 4 bases and J lost 2; bases outside the gene matches: 3. CDR3 DNA sequence: TGTGCCAGCAGCCCAACAGGGGCCTACGAGCAGTACTTC. This encodes CASSPTGAYEQYF.

This chain uses TRBV9 with TRBJ1-6; weak D call: TRBD1 (5 bases). CDR1 and CDR2 (germline): SGDLS, YYNGEE. V lost 0 bases, J lost 6 bases, and 13 bases lay in between. The CDR3 runs to 16 residues. The CDR3 region has the DNA TGTGCCAGCAGCGTAGACAGAGGACAAAGTAATTCACCCCTCCACTTT. Translating it yields CASSVDRGQSNSPLHF.

This sequence joins TRBV10-3 and TRBJ1-1; no clear D gene. V was cut by 0 bases and J by 7 bases, with 6 bases left in between. The CDR3 sequence is 12 residues long. The germline CDR1 and CDR2 sequences are ENHRY and SYGVKD. The CDR3 region is CAISESVLEAFF. In DNA form, the CDR3 reads TGTGCCATCAGTGAGTCAGTACTTGAAGCTTTCTTT.

This rearrangement joins TRBV9 to TRBJ1-4; D remains ambiguous. The CDR3 contains 15 residues. Germline V gene lookup returns CDR1 SGDLS and CDR2 YYNGEE. Trimming pared 1 base from V and 5 bases from J, leaving 12 bases between. CDR3 nucleotides: TGTGCCAGCAGCGTACTAGGAATGGAGAATGAAAAACTGTTTTTT. Amino acids: CASSVLGMENEKLFF.

V and J are TRBV7-2 and TRBJ1-3; D remains unclear. The germline CDR1 and CDR2 sequences are SGHTA and FQGNSA. Trimming stripped 5 bases from V and 4 bases from J, with 6 bases between. This CDR3 is 12 amino acids long. The DNA for the CDR3 is TGTGCCAGCAGCCCGGGGGGAAACACCATATATTTT. Its protein is CASSPGGNTIYF. The whole variable domain, filled in from reference TRBV7-2 and TRBJ1-3, reads GAGVSQSPSNKVTEKGKDVELRCDPISGHTALYWYRQSLGQGLEFLIYFQGNSAPDKSGLPSDRFSAERTGGSVSTLTIQRTQQEDSAVYLCASSPGGNTIYFGEGSWLTVV.

This clone was observed many times. CDR3: CASSRASGGYTGELFF. In nucleotides, the CDR3 is TGTGCCAGCAGCCGGGCTAGCGGGGGATACACCGGGGAGCTGTTTTTT. This chain uses TRBV14 with TRBJ2-2, with 10 bases aligning to TRBD2. J lost 3 bases, V lost 4 bases, and 5 bases had no gene match. The CDR3 contains 16 residues. Germline V gives CDR1 SGHDN, CDR2 FVKESK. Drawing the rest from reference TRBV14 and TRBJ2-2, the complete variable domain is EAGVTQFPSHSVIEKGQTVTLRCDPISGHDNLYWYRRVMGKEIKFLLHFVKESKQDESGMPNNRFLAERTGGTYSTLKVQPAELEDSGVYFCASSRASGGYTGELFFGEGSRLTVL.

This clone was counted a single time. The chain carries TRBV7-6 and TRBJ2-7; a weak D match, TRBD1 (6 bases). CDR1 and CDR2 from the germline V gene are SGHVS and FNYEAQ. The CDR3 length is 15 residues. Between the trimmed V and J ends, which lost 0 bases and 5 bases, there was a span of 14 bases. The CDR3 bases are TGTGCCAGCAGCTTAGCCCCCAGGGGCCGACACGAGCAGTACTTC. Translating gives CASSLAPRGRHEQYF. The full variable domain, rest sourced from reference TRBV7-6 and TRBJ2-7, is GAGVSQSPRYKVTKRGQDVALRCDPISGHVSLYWYRQALGQGPEFLTYFNYEAQQDKSGLPNDRFSAERPEGSISTLTIQRTEQRDSAMYRCASSLAPRGRHEQYFGPGTRLTVT.

The chain employs TRBV12-3 or TRBV12-4 and TRBJ2-2; 7 positions match TRBD1. The CDR3 spans 13 residues. Trimming at V came to 3 bases and at J to 8 bases, leaving 3 bases not matched to a gene. CDR3 bases: TGTGCCAGCAGTTTTACAGGGGATGGGGAGCTGTTTTTT. Translating gives CASSFTGDGELFF.

For the CDR3, the DNA is TGTGCCAGCAGCTTACAGTCCACTAGCGGGAGTCAAGATACGCAGTATTTT. This codes for CASSLQSTSGSQDTQYF. This sequence joins TRBV7-2 and TRBJ2-3, with 11 bases matching TRBD2. Per the germline V gene, CDR1 is SGHTA and CDR2 is FQGNSA. Trimming cost V 2 bases and J 5 bases; bases outside gene matches: 9. The CDR3 has 17 residues.

This clone was seen more than once but under ten times. The chain is built from TRBV4-1 and TRBJ1-2; no firm D call. The CDR3 runs 15 residues. Trimming removed 0 bases at V and 2 bases at J, with 10 bases between. Per the germline V gene, CDR1 is MGHRA and CDR2 is YSYEKL. CDR3 sequence: CASSQERAINYGYTF. CDR3 coding DNA: TGCGCCAGCAGCCAAGAGAGGGCCATCAACTATGGCTACACCTTC.

The rearrangement uses TRBV12-5 and TRBJ1-1; D is uncertain. The CDR3 has 15 amino acids. The germline gives CDR1 LGHNT, CDR2 FRNRAP. Trimming shortened V by 0 bases and J by 2 bases, and 10 bases separated the two germline ends. The CDR3 bases are TGTGCTAGTGGTTTGGTACGCGAATTTAACACTGAAGCTTTCTTT. It translates to CASGLVREFNTEAFF. Full variable domain (outside the CDR3, taken from reference TRBV12-5 and TRBJ1-1): DARVTQTPRHKVTEMGQEVTMRCQPILGHNTVFWYRQTMMQGLELLAYFRNRAPLDDSGMPKDRFSAEMPDATLATLKIQPSEPRDSAVYFCASGLVREFNTEAFFGQGTRLTVV.

This clone showed up just once. J is TRBJ2-7 and V is TRBV3-1 (or the pseudogene TRBV3-2); TRBD1 is a possible D gene (6 bases). This CDR3 contains 13 residues. Trimming removed 1 base from V and 3 bases from J, with 7 bases in between. Germline values: CDR1 LGHDT, CDR2 YNNKEL (reference sequence). The CDR3 loop reads CASSQVRGYEQYF. CDR3 in DNA: TGTGCCAGCAGCCAAGTCAGGGGCTACGAGCAGTACTTC.

There are many counts of this clone. The chain has TRBV6-2 or TRBV6-3 and TRBJ2-7, with TRBD1 as a possible D gene (5 bases). V shed 0 bases and J shed 3 bases, with 15 bases lying between them. The CDR3 consists of 16 residues. Germline CDR1 MNHEY, CDR2 SVGEGT. The CDR3 region is CASSYSSVRAIYEQYF. As DNA, the CDR3 is TGTGCCAGCAGTTACTCGTCCGTCAGGGCGATCTACGAGCAGTACTTC.